A selection of T cell receptor beta chains follows, all from one sample in a study of naive and memory T cell subsets. TCRdb re-derived calls from the UMI-ligation and nested PCR reads in MiXCR, one entry per CDR3 protein. The sample includes 9,500 to 10,000 distinct CDR3 sequences, 4.5% to 6% of them seen just once. Material: CD4+ TEMRA cells from blood. The origin of the receptors is a human donor in good health. CDR3s include the opening cysteine and the closing phenylalanine or tryptophan. The D gene is left open where the match is weak. Clone size appears in some rows only: once, few, many, or a class for an expanded clone.

v_gene	d_gene	j_gene	abundance	CDR3aa	CDR3nt
TRBV7-9	NA	TRBJ2-5	NA	CASTVGGLQETQYF	TGTGCCAGCACCGTCGGGGGCTTGCAAGAGACCCAGTACTTC
TRBV10-3	NA	TRBJ2-3	many	CATSQTDPDTQYF	TGTGCCACCAGTCAGACAGACCCAGATACGCAGTATTTT
TRBV28	NA	TRBJ2-5	many	CASRRIDQETQYF	TGTGCCAGCCGTCGGATAGACCAAGAGACCCAGTACTTC
TRBV12-3/TRBV12-4	NA	TRBJ2-7	NA	CASSFRGSVEQYF	TGTGCCAGCAGTTTTCGCGGGTCGGTCGAGCAGTACTTC
TRBV12-3/TRBV12-4	NA	TRBJ1-5	NA	CASSFGERQPQHF	TGTGCCAGCAGTTTTGGAGAGCGACAGCCCCAGCATTTT
TRBV27	TRBD2	TRBJ2-5	NA	CASSLVSGGWVQETQYF	TGTGCCAGCAGTCTGGTTAGCGGGGGGTGGGTCCAAGAGACCCAGTACTTC
TRBV4-2	NA	TRBJ2-2	NA	CASSQGTGPNTGELFF	TGTGCCAGCAGCCAGGGGACGGGGCCGAACACCGGGGAGCTGTTTTTT
TRBV6-2/TRBV6-3	NA	TRBJ1-1	many	CASRGRGRMNTEAFF	TGTGCCAGTAGGGGTCGGGGAAGGATGAACACTGAAGCTTTCTTT
TRBV2	TRBD1	TRBJ2-7	few	CASTTGTGSYEQYF	TGTGCCAGTACAACCGGGACAGGGTCCTACGAGCAGTACTTC
TRBV20-1	NA	TRBJ2-1	medium-sized	CSAGPPRGRYNEQFF	TGCAGTGCTGGTCCCCCTAGGGGGAGATACAATGAGCAGTTCTTC
TRBV9	NA	TRBJ1-1	many	CASSVGRTNTEAFF	TGTGCCAGCAGCGTAGGTCGGACGAACACTGAAGCTTTCTTT
TRBV18	NA	TRBJ2-7	NA	CASSPRGILYEQYF	TGTGCCAGCTCACCAAGGGGGATACTCTACGAGCAGTACTTC
TRBV4-1	NA	TRBJ2-3	many	CASSQESRSGAYSTDTQYF	TGCGCCAGCAGCCAAGAATCTCGGTCAGGCGCGTACAGCACAGATACGCAGTATTTT
TRBV7-2	NA	TRBJ2-5	many	CASSLYGRKETQYF	TGTGCCAGCAGCTTATATGGCAGAAAAGAGACCCAGTACTTC
TRBV6-6	TRBD1	TRBJ1-1	few	CASSRLGTGGVEAFF	TGTGCCAGCAGCCGTCTTGGGACAGGGGGCGTTGAAGCTTTCTTT
TRBV6-1	TRBD1	TRBJ1-1	many	CASTTLENRGGTEAFF	TGTGCCAGCACCACCCTAGAGAACAGGGGAGGGACTGAAGCTTTCTTT
TRBV6-2/TRBV6-3	TRBD2	TRBJ2-7	many	CASSYAWTSGVYEQYF	TGTGCCAGCAGTTACGCGTGGACTAGCGGGGTCTACGAGCAGTACTTC
TRBV7-7	NA	TRBJ1-3	NA	CAGWGGYTIYF	TGTGCTGGATGGGGGGGATACACCATATATTTT
TRBV7-2	NA	TRBJ2-1	NA	CASSGTRLDEQFF	TGTGCCAGCAGCGGTACTAGGTTGGATGAGCAGTTCTTC
TRBV4-3	NA	TRBJ1-1	NA	CASSQDLGQGIPNEAFF	TGCGCCAGCAGCCAAGATCTGGGCCAGGGGATACCCAATGAAGCTTTCTTT
TRBV12-3/TRBV12-4	NA	TRBJ1-2	NA	CASSPDGRLNNGYTF	TGTGCCAGCAGTCCAGACGGACGCCTTAACAATGGCTACACCTTC
TRBV11-2	NA	TRBJ2-7	few	CASSALGSGNRYEQYF	TGTGCCAGCAGCGCCTTGGGGTCGGGGAACCGGTACGAGCAGTACTTC
TRBV20-1	TRBD1	TRBJ2-2	many	CSATGKQGMGTGELFF	TGCAGTGCTACGGGCAAACAGGGGATGGGCACCGGGGAGCTGTTTTTT
TRBV10-3	TRBD2	TRBJ2-3	few	CAISDPGTSGTDTQYF	TGTGCCATCAGTGACCCCGGGACTAGCGGCACAGATACGCAGTATTTT
TRBV6-6	NA	TRBJ2-2	few	CASSIIGASGTGELFF	TGTGCCAGCAGTATAATAGGGGCCTCAGGCACCGGGGAGCTGTTTTTT
TRBV5-1	TRBD1	TRBJ2-7	NA	CASSYSDRGWGEQYF	TGCGCCAGCAGCTACAGCGACAGGGGATGGGGCGAGCAGTACTTC
TRBV25-1	NA	TRBJ1-5	few	CASSEREAGNQPRHF	TGTGCCAGCAGTGAGAGGGAGGCGGGCAATCAGCCCCGGCATTTT
TRBV2	TRBD2	TRBJ2-3	many	CARPGLAGDTQYF	TGTGCCAGACCGGGACTAGCGGGAGATACGCAGTATTTT
TRBV20-1	NA	TRBJ1-1	many	CSAPGYSEAFF	TGCAGTGCTCCAGGATATTCTGAAGCTTTCTTT
TRBV9	NA	TRBJ2-5	few	CASSYGTGHQETQYF	TGTGCCAGCAGTTACGGTACAGGCCATCAAGAGACCCAGTACTTC
TRBV28	NA	TRBJ1-2	many	CASSFAGRAGYTF	TGTGCCAGCAGTTTTGCAGGGCGCGCCGGCTACACCTTC
TRBV2	TRBD2	TRBJ2-1	many	CASIRGVLIDEQFF	TGTGCCAGCATCCGGGGGGTTTTGATCGATGAGCAGTTCTTC
TRBV12-3/TRBV12-4	TRBD2	TRBJ2-2	many	CASSFLLAGSPISPGELFF	TGTGCCAGCAGTTTTCTCCTAGCGGGGAGCCCTATTTCCCCCGGGGAGCTGTTTTTT
TRBV2	NA	TRBJ2-2	few	CASSPQGTGELFF	TGTGCCAGCAGTCCCCAGGGGACCGGGGAGCTGTTTTTT
TRBV4-1	NA	TRBJ2-7	many	CASSQENMLREQYF	TGCGCCAGCAGCCAAGAAAATATGCTACGGGAGCAGTACTTC
TRBV7-9	NA	TRBJ1-1	NA	CASSPTAQAWNTEAFF	TGTGCCAGCAGCCCTACGGCACAGGCGTGGAACACTGAAGCTTTCTTT
TRBV18	NA	TRBJ2-1	many	CASSPRGGDNEQFF	TGTGCCAGCTCACCCCGCGGAGGGGACAATGAGCAGTTCTTC
TRBV29-1	TRBD1	TRBJ1-5	many	CSVGTGFYQPQHF	TGCAGCGTTGGGACAGGTTTTTATCAGCCCCAGCATTTT
TRBV2	NA	TRBJ1-2	few	CASSDGPATNYGYTF	TGTGCCAGCAGTGATGGCCCGGCCACTAACTATGGCTACACCTTC
TRBV11-2	NA	TRBJ2-2	few	CASRGPNTGELFF	TGTGCCAGCAGAGGGCCGAACACCGGGGAGCTGTTTTTT
TRBV4-1	TRBD1	TRBJ2-3	few	CASSHQRDRQYF	TGCGCCAGCAGCCATCAACGGGACAGGCAGTATTTT
TRBV14	NA	TRBJ1-5	many	CASRNYTGCKEPQHF	TGTGCCAGCAGGAACTACACAGGGTGTAAGGAGCCCCAGCATTTT
TRBV7-2	NA	TRBJ2-5	many	CASSFKETQYF	TGTGCCAGCAGTTTCAAAGAGACCCAGTACTTC
TRBV7-9	TRBD2	TRBJ2-6	few	CASSLGPLTSGSHRANVLTF	TGTGCCAGCAGCTTAGGTCCCCTGACTAGCGGGAGCCATAGGGCCAACGTCCTGACTTTC
TRBV27	NA	TRBJ2-7	many	CASSSRAGGAYEQYF	TGTGCCAGCAGTTCGCGAGCGGGTGGGGCCTACGAGCAGTACTTC
TRBV19	NA	TRBJ1-2	few	CASRFLGEGGYTF	TGTGCCAGTAGATTTTTGGGTGAAGGCGGCTACACCTTC
TRBV21-1	NA	TRBJ2-2	few	CASSRLQGANTGELFF	TGTGCCAGCAGCCGTTTACAGGGGGCGAACACCGGGGAGCTGTTTTTT
TRBV10-3	TRBD2	TRBJ2-1	many	CAISEVTSGGAGALGNEQFF	TGTGCCATCAGTGAGGTTACTAGCGGGGGGGCAGGGGCATTGGGAAATGAGCAGTTCTTC
TRBV12-3/TRBV12-4	TRBD2	TRBJ2-2	many	CASRPERLAANTGELFF	TGTGCCAGCAGGCCGGAAAGACTAGCGGCTAACACCGGGGAGCTGTTTTTT